Below, 13 T cell receptor beta chains from the same sample are listed, as sequenced in a study of cytotoxic CD8 clonotypes in ibrutinib-treated CLL. The data were produced by immunoSEQ multiplex PCR, yet TCRdb's version contains in-frame clones alone and is incomplete. This table has about 40,000 clones, under 80% appearing once. The sample consisted of PBMCs, taken at disease progression, from a patient treated with ibrutinib. The receptors here all came from a human donor with chronic lymphocytic leukemia.

This clone came up a few times. An end of the junction does not agree with germline; a read error may underlie this. The genes are TRBV6-1 and TRBJ1-2; 7 bases match TRBD1. Germline CDR1 is MNHNS and CDR2 is SASEGT. This CDR3 is 10 amino acids long. Written as DNA, the CDR3 is TGTGCCAGCAGTTCGGACAGGAAGGTTTTT. This translates into CASSSDRKVF.

This sequence joins TRBV11-3 and TRBJ2-1, with TRBD1 as a possible D gene (5 bases). Deletions cut 2 bases from V and 9 bases from J, with 11 bases between. The CDR3 contains 13 residues. The germline CDR1 and CDR2 sequences are SGHNT and YENEEA. The CDR3 loop is CASSLPSTGEQFF. The CDR3 DNA follows: TGTGCCAGCAGCTTACCCTCCACAGGTGAGCAGTTCTTC.

This chain joins TRBV6-1 and TRBJ2-5; either TRBD1 or TRBD2 may supply D (6 bases each). V lost 7 bases and J 0 bases, leaving 15 bases between the germline ends. Germline V gives CDR1 MNHNS, CDR2 SASEGT. The CDR3 is 15 amino acids. CDR3 sequence: CASNRGPRYQETQYF. CDR3 sequence (DNA): TGTGCCAGCAATCGGGGGCCACGGTACCAAGAGACCCAGTACTTC.

This clone was counted many times. The gene calls are TRBV4-2 and TRBJ2-7, with unresolved D. CDR1 and CDR2 from the germline V gene are LGHNA and YNFKEQ. The CDR3 extends over 14 amino acids. The germline V and J ends were trimmed by 4 bases and 2 bases, with 12 bases remaining between them. The CDR3 DNA sequence: TGTGCCAGCAGCCGGAGAGTCCTCACCTACGAGCAGTACTTC. Residues: CASSRRVLTYEQYF.

This sequence joins TRBV27 and TRBJ2-1; possible D gene TRBD1, 6 bases. Germline CDR1 reads MNHEY; CDR2 reads SMNVEV (reference sequence). The CDR3 is made up of 15 amino acids. Trimming cost V 5 bases and J 0 bases, with 11 bases left between them. The CDR3 sequence is CASSRGGSSYNEQFF. The CDR3, as DNA: TGTGCCAGCAGTAGAGGGGGTAGCTCCTACAATGAGCAGTTCTTC.

The CDR3: CASSVDPGSSYEQYF. The CDR3, as DNA: TGTGCCAGCAGCGTAGATCCGGGAAGCTCCTACGAGCAGTACTTC. J is TRBJ2-7 and V is TRBV9, with D maybe TRBD2 (5 bases). Trimming left V 0 bases short and J 0 bases short, with 10 bases between. CDR1 is SGDLS and CDR2 is YYNGEE in the germline V gene. The CDR3 is 15 amino acids.

The gene calls are TRBV11-2 and TRBJ2-3, with D possibly called TRBD1 or TRBD2 (6 bases each). Germline CDR1 SGHAT, CDR2 FQNNGV. The CDR3 is made up of 13 amino acids. V lost 5 bases and J lost 9, with 15 bases in between. The CDR3 loop reads CASSGGGSGTQYF. CDR3 sequence (DNA): TGTGCCAGCAGCGGAGGGGGTAGCGGCACGCAGTATTTT.

The chain is built from TRBV5-1 and TRBJ1-1; D uncertain. Germline values: CDR1 SGHRS, CDR2 YFSETQ. V lost 2 bases and J lost 2, with 10 bases in between. CDR3 length equals 14 residues. Here the CDR3 reads CASSFGYLNTEAFF. The CDR3 DNA is TGCGCCAGCAGCTTCGGGTATTTAAACACTGAAGCTTTCTTT.

The chain couples TRBV19 to TRBJ2-3, with TRBD2 matching over 11 bases. Germline V gene sequence: CDR1 LNHDA, CDR2 SQIVND (reference sequence). The CDR3 consists of 14 residues. Trimming took 3 bases from V and 12 from J; bases not matched to a gene: 8. CDR3: CASSISLAGGTQYF. The CDR3 DNA reads TGTGCCAGTAGTATTAGTCTAGCGGGAGGAACCCAGTATTTT.

The rearrangement links TRBV5-1 to TRBJ2-5, with TRBD1 matching 10 bases. The CDR3 has 16 amino acids. Germline V lookup: CDR1 SGHRS, CDR2 YFSETQ. Trimming removed 0 bases from V and 2 bases from J; junction bases left unmatched: 4. The CDR3 sequence: CASSLGLGQGQETQYF. CDR3 in DNA: TGCGCCAGCAGCTTGGGTCTGGGACAGGGGCAAGAGACCCAGTACTTC. Supplemented by reference TRBV5-1 and TRBJ2-5, the full variable domain reads KAGVTQTPRYLIKTRGQQVTLSCSPISGHRSVSWYQQTPGQGLQFLFEYFSETQRNKGNFPGRFSGRQFSNSRSEMNVSTLELGDSALYLCASSLGLGQGQETQYFGPGTRLLVL.

DNA for the CDR3: TGTGCCAGCAGCTACGTACCCCCGGGACATTCGAACACTGAAGCTTTCTTT. Protein: CASSYVPPGHSNTEAFF. This chain links TRBV7-8 with TRBJ1-1, with D possibly matching TRBD1 (6 bases). CDR3 length: 17 residues. V was cut by 4 bases and J by 1 base, with 19 bases left in between. Germline assignment: CDR1 SGHVS and CDR2 FQNEAQ.

This clone was seen a few times. CDR3 DNA: TGTGCCAGCAAACCGACAGGGGGTATTAATTCACCCCTCCACTTT. This codes for CASKPTGGINSPLHF. The rearrangement uses TRBV18 and TRBJ1-6; 9 nucleotides align to TRBD1. Trimming took 8 bases from V and 6 from J; bases not matched to a gene: 8. Germline loops: CDR1 KGHSH, CDR2 LQKENI. The CDR3 covers 15 residues.

The rearrangement uses TRBV11-3 and TRBJ2-2, with D possibly called TRBD1 or TRBD2 (6 bases each). Germline V CDR1 and CDR2: SGHNT, YENEEA. This CDR3 is built from 16 residues. Trimming cost V 5 bases and J 2 bases, with 15 bases left between them. This chain's CDR3 is CASSRVEGGNTGELFF. CDR3 coding DNA: TGTGCCAGCAGCCGGGTAGAGGGGGGAAACACCGGGGAGCTGTTTTTT.